Presented here are 20 T cell receptor beta chains from one specimen sequenced in a study of glioma-infiltrating T cells. The iRepertoire nested amplicon-rescue multiplex PCR amplified TCR alpha and beta CDR3s from RNA. TCRdb independently ran MiXCR on the multiplex PCR reads; one entry per CDR3 protein. The sample records fewer than 55,000 distinct CDR3 sequences, about a fifth being singletons. What was sequenced was glioma tissue, nonneoplastic brain tissue, or PBMCs (not recorded which). These receptors all stem from a human donor with low-grade glioma or glioblastoma, undergoing nonglioma brain surgery, or in good health (not recorded which).

This clonotype was counted at least ten times. The CDR3 spells CASRPTGGQYEQYF. CDR3 DNA sequence: TGTGCCAGCAGACCCACAGGGGGGCAATACGAGCAGTACTTC. J is TRBJ2-7 and V is TRBV28; 8 nucleotides agree with TRBD1. The germline gives CDR1 MDHEN, CDR2 SYDVKM. This CDR3 has 14 residues. The V segment lost 6 bases and the J segment 4 bases; nucleotides outside the gene matches: 8.

The sample holds many counts of this clonotype. This rearrangement joins TRBV27 to TRBJ2-7; 8 bases map to TRBD1. V shed 6 bases, J shed 3 bases, and the junction held 7 bases outside the gene matches. The germline V gene encodes CDR1 MNHEY and CDR2 SMNVEV (reference sequence). The CDR3 sequence is 14 residues long. The CDR3 loop is CASRITGGNYEQYF. The CDR3 DNA sequence: TGTGCCAGCAGGATCACAGGGGGGAACTACGAGCAGTACTTC.

This clonotype was counted ten times or more. CDR3 sequence: CASRQTGNSAGNTEAFF. CDR3 DNA: TGTGCCAGCAGACAAACAGGGAATTCGGCGGGCAACACTGAAGCTTTCTTT. The rearrangement uses TRBV6-1 and TRBJ1-1, with D maybe TRBD1 (6 bases). The CDR3 has 17 amino acids. Trimming removed 6 bases from V and 2 bases from J, with 22 bases in between. Germline CDR1 and CDR2: MNHNS and SASEGT.

Notes on this clonotype: Germline and junction disagree at one end, which may indicate a read error. The gene calls are TRBV12-3 or TRBV12-4 and TRBJ2-1; D not resolved. The length of the CDR3 is 14 residues. CDR3 amino acids: CASSYSSSYNEHFF. The CDR3 DNA reads TGTGCCAGCAGCTACAGTAGCTCCTACAATGAGCATTTCTTC.

This clonotype has only one observation. Possible read error: a much larger clone is one base away. This rearrangement joins TRBV3-1 to TRBJ1-1; D may be TRBD1 (5 bases). V lost 7 bases and J 6 bases, leaving 18 bases between the germline ends. This CDR3 region has 14 residues. Germline lookup yields CDR1 LGHDT and CDR2 YNNKEL (reference sequence). This chain's CDR3 is CASNLSETVSEAFF. For the CDR3, the DNA is TGTGCCAGCAACCTTTCGGAGACAGTTTCTGAAGCTTTCTTT.

The chain couples TRBV14 to TRBJ2-1; D is perhaps TRBD2 (5 bases). The V end lost 4 bases, the J end lost 3 bases, and 19 bases lay between the germline ends. Per the germline V gene, CDR1 is SGHDN and CDR2 is FVKESK. CDR3 length: 17 amino acids. This CDR3 reads CASSPRRASGFYNEQFF. DNA for the CDR3: TGTGCCAGCAGCCCCCGCCGAGCGAGCGGCTTCTACAATGAGCAGTTCTTC.

This clonotype was counted ten times or more. This chain connects TRBV28 to TRBJ1-3; D possibly corresponds to TRBD1 (5 bases). Germline V gene sequence: CDR1 MDHEN, CDR2 SYDVKM. CDR3 length: 14 residues. Trimming took off 10 bases at V and 0 bases at J, with 13 bases between the two ends. Written as DNA, the CDR3 is TGTGCCACTTCCGAGGGGAGCTCTGGAAACACCATATATTTT. Protein: CATSEGSSGNTIYF.

At least ten counts were recorded for this clonotype. The J gene is TRBJ1-1, the V gene TRBV19; TRBD1 agrees at 7 bases. The CDR3 has 14 amino acids. V trimming: 6 bases; J trimming: 4 bases; junction bases outside the gene matches: 8. The V gene's germline CDR1 is LNHDA and CDR2 SQIVND (reference sequence). The CDR3 region has the DNA TGTGCCAGTAGAGAAGGGGGCGGGCTCACTGAAGCTTTCTTT. It is translated as CASREGGGLTEAFF. Together with reference TRBV19 and TRBJ1-1, the CDR3 gives the full variable domain: DGGITQSPKYLFRKEGQNVTLSCEQNLNHDAMYWYRQDPGQGLRLIYYSQIVNDFQKGDIAEGYSVSREKKESFPLTVTSAQKNPTAFYLCASREGGGLTEAFFGQGTRLTVV.

The sample holds many counts of this clonotype. V is TRBV2 and J is TRBJ2-7, with no clear D. V dropped 9 bases and J dropped 0 bases, with 12 bases sitting between them. The CDR3 sequence is 13 residues long. The germline V gene encodes CDR1 SNHLY and CDR2 FYNNEI. CDR3 residues: CASSSDGSYEQYF. As DNA, the CDR3 is TGTGCCAGTAGCTCGGACGGCTCCTACGAGCAGTACTTC.

Many counts were recorded for this clonotype. The CDR3 loop is CASSLWTTDTQYF. The CDR3 DNA reads TGTGCCAGCAGTTTATGGACCACAGATACGCAGTATTTT. The chain has TRBV27 and TRBJ2-3; D call uncertain. The CDR3 length is 13 residues. The germline V gene encodes CDR1 MNHEY and CDR2 SMNVEV (reference sequence). The V end was cut by 1 base, the J end by 2 bases, with 4 bases between.

This clonotype was detected a few times. The chain joins TRBV7-9 to TRBJ2-1; maybe TRBD2 (6 bases). Trimming removed 5 bases from V and 0 bases from J, with 14 bases in between. The CDR3 is 16 residues long. Germline values: CDR1 SEHNR, CDR2 FQNEAQ (reference sequence). CDR3 nucleotides: TGTGCCAGCAGCACCATAGCGGTTGGCTCCTACAATGAGCAGTTCTTC. This sequence encodes CASSTIAVGSYNEQFF.

The chain employs TRBV2 and TRBJ2-3, with TRBD2 as a possible D gene (6 bases). This CDR3 comprises 13 residues. V was shortened by 9 bases and J by 4 bases, with 14 bases between the two germline ends. Germline V gene sequence: CDR1 SNHLY, CDR2 FYNNEI. CDR3 amino acids: CASTGEGADTQYF. The DNA for the CDR3 is TGTGCCAGTACGGGAGAGGGCGCAGATACGCAGTATTTT.

This clonotype was detected ten times or more. V is TRBV28 and J is TRBJ2-3, with 7 bases aligning to TRBD2. The CDR3 totals 15 residues. The germline gives CDR1 MDHEN, CDR2 SYDVKM. The ends lost 6 bases at V and 0 bases at J; junction bases unmatched: 6. CDR3 sequence reads: CASSWGGTSTDTQYF. The DNA for the CDR3 is TGTGCCAGCAGCTGGGGAGGGACTAGCACAGATACGCAGTATTTT.

This clonotype has at least ten counts. The rearrangement uses TRBV4-2 and TRBJ1-4; D is undetermined. The ends were cut back, 1 base at V and 6 bases at J, with 9 bases in the middle. The CDR3 totals 14 residues. Germline values: CDR1 LGHNA, CDR2 YNFKEQ. CDR3 in DNA: TGTGCCAGCAGCCAAGCCAGTAATTATGAAAAACTGTTTTTT. Translating gives CASSQASNYEKLFF.

The V gene is TRBV19, the J gene TRBJ2-1, with TRBD2 matching 7 bases. Germline V gene lookup returns CDR1 LNHDA and CDR2 SQIVND (reference sequence). V was clipped by 0 bases and J by 2 bases; unmatched bases: 10. This CDR3 region has 18 residues. Here the CDR3 reads CASSIDSTSESPYNEQFF. The CDR3 DNA sequence: TGTGCCAGTAGTATAGATTCCACTAGCGAGTCCCCCTACAATGAGCAGTTCTTC.

This clonotype was found many times. J is TRBJ1-1 and V is TRBV5-1, with a tentative D call TRBD1 (6 bases). This CDR3 spans 13 amino acids. Germline CDR1 is SGHRS and CDR2 is YFSETQ. V gave up 4 bases and J gave up 5 bases, with 12 bases separating them. In nucleotides, the CDR3 is TGCGCCAGCAGCCCGGACAGAAGAACTGAAGCTTTCTTT. It yields the protein CASSPDRRTEAFF.

This clonotype was picked up a small number of times. The chain carries TRBV29-1 and TRBJ2-7, with D possibly being TRBD1 (6 bases). Trimming removed 6 bases from V and 5 bases from J, with 11 bases in between. The CDR3 runs 11 residues. Looked up from germline, CDR1 is SQVTM and CDR2 is ANQGSEA. The CDR3 protein is CSVPQGNEQYF. As DNA, the CDR3 is TGCAGCGTGCCACAGGGTAACGAGCAGTACTTC.

With respect to this clonotype: Its ends do not fully match the called genes, so a read error is possible. This chain uses TRBV27 with TRBJ1-1; D unclear. The germline CDR1 and CDR2 sequences are MNHEY and SMNVEV (reference sequence). The CDR3 has 13 amino acids. In DNA form, the CDR3 reads TGTGCCAGCAGTTCCCACGGGAAGGCTGAAGCTTTCTTC. Translated, it gives CASSSHGKAEAFF.

There are many counts of this clonotype. The chain links TRBV4-1 to TRBJ2-2, with D possibly TRBD1 on 5 matching bases. The ends were cut back, 4 bases at V and 8 bases at J, with 14 bases in the middle. Germline V gene data show CDR1 as MGHRA and CDR2 as YSYEKL. This CDR3 is built from 14 residues. The CDR3, as DNA: TGCGCCAGCAGCCTCCTCCAGGGTTCGGGGGAGCTGTTTTTT. Its protein is CASSLLQGSGELFF.

The sample holds many counts of this clonotype. The chain is built from TRBV28 and TRBJ2-6, with TRBD2 matching over 7 bases. The ends lost 3 bases at V and 4 bases at J; junction bases unmatched: 3. This CDR3 spans 15 amino acids. Per the germline V gene, CDR1 is MDHEN and CDR2 is SYDVKM. The CDR3 sequence: CASSLGGSGANVLTF. For the CDR3, the DNA is TGTGCCAGCAGTTTGGGGGGGTCAGGGGCCAACGTCCTGACTTTC.